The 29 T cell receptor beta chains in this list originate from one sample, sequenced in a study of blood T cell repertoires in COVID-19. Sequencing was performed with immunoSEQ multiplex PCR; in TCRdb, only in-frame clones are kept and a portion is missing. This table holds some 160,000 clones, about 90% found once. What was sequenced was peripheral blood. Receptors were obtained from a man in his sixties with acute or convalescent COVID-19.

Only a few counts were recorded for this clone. CDR3 DNA: TGTGCCAGCACCAACCCCCCCTTTTTCAGTGGCTACACCTTC. This gives the protein CASTNPPFFSGYTF. The chain recombines TRBV27 with TRBJ1-2; D remains ambiguous. Trimming shortened V by 7 bases and J by 7 bases, and 19 bases separated the two germline ends. The CDR3 runs to 14 residues. The germline gives CDR1 MNHEY, CDR2 SMNVEV (reference sequence).

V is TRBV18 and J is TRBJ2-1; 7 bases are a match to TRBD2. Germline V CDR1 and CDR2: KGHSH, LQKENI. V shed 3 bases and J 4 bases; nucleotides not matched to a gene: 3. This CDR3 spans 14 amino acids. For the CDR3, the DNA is TGTGCCAGCTCACCCGGCGGGGGATACAATGAGCAGTTCTTC. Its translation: CASSPGGGYNEQFF.

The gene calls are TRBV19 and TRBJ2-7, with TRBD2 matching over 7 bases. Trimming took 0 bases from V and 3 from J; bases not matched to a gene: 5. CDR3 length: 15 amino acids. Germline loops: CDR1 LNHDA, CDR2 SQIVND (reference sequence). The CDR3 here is CASSIEASGNYEQYF. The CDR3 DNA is TGTGCCAGTAGTATAGAGGCTAGCGGAAACTACGAGCAGTACTTC.

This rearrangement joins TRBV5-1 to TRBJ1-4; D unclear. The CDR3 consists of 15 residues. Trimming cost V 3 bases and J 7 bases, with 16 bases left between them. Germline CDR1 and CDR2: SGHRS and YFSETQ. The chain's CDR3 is CASSSSGERSEKLFF. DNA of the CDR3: TGCGCCAGCAGCTCCTCCGGGGAAAGGAGTGAAAAACTGTTTTTT.

The DNA of the CDR3 is TGCGCCAGCAGCCCCCGTGGTCAGGGAAACTATGGCTACACCTTC. Amino acids: CASSPRGQGNYGYTF. This chain joins TRBV5-1 and TRBJ1-2, with TRBD1 as a possible D gene (5 bases). CDR1 and CDR2 (germline): SGHRS, YFSETQ. There are 15 residues in the CDR3. Trimming left V 4 bases short and J 2 bases short, with 15 bases between.

CDR3 protein: CASSLARGGSSSEAFF. CDR3 sequence (DNA): TGTGCCAGCAGCTTAGCGCGAGGGGGCAGCTCGTCGGAAGCTTTCTTT. V gene TRBV11-1 combines with J gene TRBJ1-1; TRBD1 matches at 7 bases. This CDR3 comprises 16 residues. The germline V gene has CDR1 SGHAT and CDR2 FQDESV (reference sequence). J was trimmed by 8 bases and V by 0 bases; bases with no gene match: 12.

This chain's CDR3 is CAWQEVRGIEAFF. DNA for the CDR3: TGTGCCTGGCAAGAGGTCCGGGGTATTGAAGCTTTCTTT. This rearrangement joins TRBV30 to TRBJ1-1; D is unclear. Germline V lookup: CDR1 GTSNPN, CDR2 SVGIG (reference sequence). Trimming took off 5 bases at V and 7 bases at J, with 17 bases between the two ends. CDR3 length: 13 amino acids.

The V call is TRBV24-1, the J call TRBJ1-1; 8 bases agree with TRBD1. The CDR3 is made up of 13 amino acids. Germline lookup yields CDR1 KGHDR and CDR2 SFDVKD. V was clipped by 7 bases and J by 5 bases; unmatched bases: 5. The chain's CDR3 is CATRQGARTEAFF. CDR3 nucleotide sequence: TGTGCCACCAGGCAGGGGGCTCGGACTGAAGCTTTCTTT.

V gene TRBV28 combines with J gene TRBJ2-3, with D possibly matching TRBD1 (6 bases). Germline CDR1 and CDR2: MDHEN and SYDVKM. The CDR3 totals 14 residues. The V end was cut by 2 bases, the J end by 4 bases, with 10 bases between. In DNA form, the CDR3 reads TGTGCCAGCAGTTTAGAACAGGGCGCAGATACGCAGTATTTT. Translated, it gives CASSLEQGADTQYF.

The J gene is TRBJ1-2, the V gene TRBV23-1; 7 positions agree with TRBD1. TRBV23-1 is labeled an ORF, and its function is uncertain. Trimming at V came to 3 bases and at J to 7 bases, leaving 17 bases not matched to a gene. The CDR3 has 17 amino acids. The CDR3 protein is CASSHPPKGAPDFGYTF. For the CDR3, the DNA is TGCGCCAGCAGTCACCCCCCCAAGGGGGCGCCGGACTTTGGCTACACCTTC.

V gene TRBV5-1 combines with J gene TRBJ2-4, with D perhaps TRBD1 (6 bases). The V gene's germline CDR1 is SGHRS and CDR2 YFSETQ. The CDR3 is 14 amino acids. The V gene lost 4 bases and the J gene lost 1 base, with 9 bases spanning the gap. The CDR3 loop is CASSPDRAKNIQYF. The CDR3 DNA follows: TGCGCCAGCAGCCCCGACAGGGCCAAAAACATTCAGTACTTC.

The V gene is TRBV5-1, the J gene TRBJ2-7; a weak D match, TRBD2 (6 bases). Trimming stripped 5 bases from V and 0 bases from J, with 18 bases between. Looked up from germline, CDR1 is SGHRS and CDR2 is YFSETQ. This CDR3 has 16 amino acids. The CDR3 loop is CASSPAPAGSSYEQYF. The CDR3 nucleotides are TGCGCCAGCAGTCCCGCCCCTGCGGGAAGCTCCTACGAGCAGTACTTC.

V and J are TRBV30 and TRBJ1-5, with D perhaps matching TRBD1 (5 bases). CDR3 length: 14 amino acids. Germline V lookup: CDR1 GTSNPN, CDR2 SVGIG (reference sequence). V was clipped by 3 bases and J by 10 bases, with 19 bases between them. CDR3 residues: CAWRSVGGDGPQHF. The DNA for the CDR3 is TGTGCCTGGAGATCCGTGGGGGGGGATGGACCCCAGCATTTT.

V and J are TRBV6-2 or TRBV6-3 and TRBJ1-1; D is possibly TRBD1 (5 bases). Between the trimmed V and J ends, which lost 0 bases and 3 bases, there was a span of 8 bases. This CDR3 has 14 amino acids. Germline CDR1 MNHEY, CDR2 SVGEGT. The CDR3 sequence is CASSYSGRDTEAFF. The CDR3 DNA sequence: TGTGCCAGCAGTTACTCTGGCAGGGACACTGAAGCTTTCTTT.

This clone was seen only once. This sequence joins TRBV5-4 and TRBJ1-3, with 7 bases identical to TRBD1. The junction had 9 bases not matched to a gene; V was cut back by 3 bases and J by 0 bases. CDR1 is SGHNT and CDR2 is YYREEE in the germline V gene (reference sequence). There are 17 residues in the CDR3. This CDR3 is CASSSPDRSSSGNTIYF. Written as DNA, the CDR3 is TGTGCCAGCAGCTCCCCGGACAGGTCGAGCTCTGGAAACACCATATATTTT.

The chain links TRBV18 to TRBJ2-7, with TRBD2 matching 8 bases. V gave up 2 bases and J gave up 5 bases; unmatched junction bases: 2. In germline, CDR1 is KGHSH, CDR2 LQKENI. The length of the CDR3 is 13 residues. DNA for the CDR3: TGTGCCAGCTCACCAGCGGGGGGCAACGAGCAGTACTTC. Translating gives CASSPAGGNEQYF.

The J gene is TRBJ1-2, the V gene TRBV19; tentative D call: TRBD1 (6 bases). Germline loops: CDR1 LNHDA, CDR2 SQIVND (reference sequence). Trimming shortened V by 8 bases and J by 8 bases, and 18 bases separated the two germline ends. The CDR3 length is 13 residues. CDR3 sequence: CASVAGGPEGYTF. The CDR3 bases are TGTGCCAGTGTCGCTGGGGGCCCCGAGGGCTACACCTTC.

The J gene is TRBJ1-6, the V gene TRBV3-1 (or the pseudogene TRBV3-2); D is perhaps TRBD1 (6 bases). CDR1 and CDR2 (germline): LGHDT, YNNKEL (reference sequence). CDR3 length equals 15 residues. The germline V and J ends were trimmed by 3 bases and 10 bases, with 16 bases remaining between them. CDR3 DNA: TGTGCCAGCAGCCATAACACAGGGCAGCGATCACCCCTCCACTTT. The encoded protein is CASSHNTGQRSPLHF.

CDR3 DNA: TGTGCCTGGAGGGGATGGGGGGACCCCACAGATACGCAGTATTTT. Translation gives CAWRGWGDPTDTQYF. This rearrangement joins TRBV30 to TRBJ2-3, with D tentatively TRBD2 (6 bases). Trimming removed 3 bases from V and 2 bases from J, with 15 bases in between. This CDR3 has 15 amino acids. CDR1 GTSNPN and CDR2 SVGIG come from the germline V gene (reference sequence).

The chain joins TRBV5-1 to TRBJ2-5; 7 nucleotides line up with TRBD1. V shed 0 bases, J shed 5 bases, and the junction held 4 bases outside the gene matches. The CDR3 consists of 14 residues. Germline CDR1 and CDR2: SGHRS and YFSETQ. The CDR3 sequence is CASSLEGGRETQYF. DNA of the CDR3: TGCGCCAGCAGCTTGGAAGGGGGCCGGGAGACCCAGTACTTC.

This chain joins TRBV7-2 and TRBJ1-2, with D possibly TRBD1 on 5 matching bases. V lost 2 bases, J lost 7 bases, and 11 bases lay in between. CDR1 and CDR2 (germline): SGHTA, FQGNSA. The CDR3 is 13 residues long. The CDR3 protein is CASSLSRAGGYTF. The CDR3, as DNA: TGTGCCAGCAGCTTAAGCAGGGCAGGTGGCTACACCTTC.

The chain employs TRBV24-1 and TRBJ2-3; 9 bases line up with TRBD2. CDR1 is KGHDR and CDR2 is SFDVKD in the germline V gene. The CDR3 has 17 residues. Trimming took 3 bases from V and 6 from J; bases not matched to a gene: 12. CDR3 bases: TGTGCCACCAGTGATCCGATGCGGGGGGGCCAGTCGGATACGCAGTATTTT. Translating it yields CATSDPMRGGQSDTQYF.

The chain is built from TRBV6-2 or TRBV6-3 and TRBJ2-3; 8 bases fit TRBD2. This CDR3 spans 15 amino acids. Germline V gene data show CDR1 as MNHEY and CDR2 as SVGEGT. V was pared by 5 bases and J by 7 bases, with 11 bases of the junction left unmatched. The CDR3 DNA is TGTGCCAGCAGTAACGGGGGGGAGGTGGGCCATACGCAGTATTTT. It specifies CASSNGGEVGHTQYF.

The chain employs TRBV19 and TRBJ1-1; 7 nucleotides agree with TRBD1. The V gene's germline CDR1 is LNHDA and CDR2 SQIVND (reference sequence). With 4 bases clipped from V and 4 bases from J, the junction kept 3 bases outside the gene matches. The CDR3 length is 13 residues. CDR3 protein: CASSTTGATEAFF. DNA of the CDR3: TGTGCCAGTAGTACTACAGGGGCCACTGAAGCTTTCTTT. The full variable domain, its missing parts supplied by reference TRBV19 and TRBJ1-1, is DGGITQSPKYLFRKEGQNVTLSCEQNLNHDAMYWYRQDPGQGLRLIYYSQIVNDFQKGDIAEGYSVSREKKESFPLTVTSAQKNPTAFYLCASSTTGATEAFFGQGTRLTVV.

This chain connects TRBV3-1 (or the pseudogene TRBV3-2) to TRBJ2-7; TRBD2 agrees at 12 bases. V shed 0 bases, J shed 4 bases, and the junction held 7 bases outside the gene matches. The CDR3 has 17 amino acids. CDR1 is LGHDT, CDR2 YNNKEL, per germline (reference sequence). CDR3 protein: CASSQDQLAGGPYEQYF. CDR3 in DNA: TGTGCCAGCAGCCAAGATCAACTAGCGGGGGGACCATACGAGCAGTACTTC.

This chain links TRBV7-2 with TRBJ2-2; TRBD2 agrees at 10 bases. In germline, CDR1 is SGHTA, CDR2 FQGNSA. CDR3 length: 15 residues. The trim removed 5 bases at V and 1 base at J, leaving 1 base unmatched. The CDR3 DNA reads TGTGCCAGCAGCCGGACTAGCGGGAACACCGGGGAGCTGTTTTTT. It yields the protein CASSRTSGNTGELFF. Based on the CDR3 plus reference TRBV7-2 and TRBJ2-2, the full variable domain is GAGVSQSPSNKVTEKGKDVELRCDPISGHTALYWYRQSLGQGLEFLIYFQGNSAPDKSGLPSDRFSAERTGGSVSTLTIQRTQQEDSAVYLCASSRTSGNTGELFFGEGSRLTVL.

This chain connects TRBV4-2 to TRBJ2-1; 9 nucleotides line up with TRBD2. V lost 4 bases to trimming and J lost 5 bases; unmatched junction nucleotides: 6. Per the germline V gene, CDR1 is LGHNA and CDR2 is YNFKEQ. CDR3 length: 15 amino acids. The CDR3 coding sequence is TGTGCCAGCAGCCGGGCCAGCGGGGGGAACAATGAGCAGTTCTTC. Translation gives CASSRASGGNNEQFF.

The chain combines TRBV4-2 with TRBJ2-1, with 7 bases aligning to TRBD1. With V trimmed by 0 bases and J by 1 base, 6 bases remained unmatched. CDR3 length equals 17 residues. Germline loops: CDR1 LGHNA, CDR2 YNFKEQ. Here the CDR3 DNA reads TGTGCCAGCAGCCAAGACCCCCGGGACAGTTCCTACAATGAGCAGTTCTTC. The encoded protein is CASSQDPRDSSYNEQFF.

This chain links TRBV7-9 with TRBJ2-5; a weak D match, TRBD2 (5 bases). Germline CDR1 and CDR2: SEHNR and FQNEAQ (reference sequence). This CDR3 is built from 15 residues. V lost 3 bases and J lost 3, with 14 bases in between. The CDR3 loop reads CASSFRSPREETQYF. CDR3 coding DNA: TGTGCCAGCAGCTTCCGGTCCCCGAGGGAAGAGACCCAGTACTTC.